Listed below are T cell receptor beta chains from one sample, sequenced in a study of beta chain features in type 1 diabetes. Only in-frame clones appear in the TCRdb table, and some are missing; sequencing was by immunoSEQ multiplex PCR. Found here are around 280,000 clones, approximately 15% of them singletons; the top ten hold 0.015% to 0.019%. The sample comprised naive CD4+ T cells from blood. The receptors come from a young man with type 1 diabetes. CDR3s include the opening cysteine and the closing phenylalanine or tryptophan. Fields, in order: D gene, J gene, clone size, V gene, CDR3 DNA, CDR3 protein. A D gene is named only where the DNA matches it firmly. Clone size is not always given. Where it is, it says once, few, many or a class for expanded clones.

>NA|TRBJ2-7|NA|TRBV7-2
TGTGCCAGCAGTGGGTTTGAGAGGGAATACGAGCAGTACTTC
CASSGFEREYEQYF
>TRBD1|TRBJ2-7|few|TRBV6-5
TGTGCCAGCACTTTAGGACAGGGAGTCGGATCCGAGCAGTACTTC
CASTLGQGVGSEQYF
>NA|TRBJ1-2|NA|TRBV6-6
TGTGCCAGCAGGCAGGACAGCAACTATGGCTACACCTTC
CASRQDSNYGYTF
>TRBD1|TRBJ2-7|few|TRBV19
TGTGCCAGTAGTATAACCGCGACAGGGTTCACCGAGCAGTACTTC
CASSITATGFTEQYF
>TRBD2|TRBJ2-1|NA|TRBV4-2
TGTGCCAGCAGCCCTAGACTAGCGGGAGGGACGAGCTCCTACAATGAGCAGTTCTTC
CASSPRLAGGTSSYNEQFF
>TRBD2|TRBJ2-1|few|TRBV15
TGTGCCACCAGCACCGGGCGGGAGGGCCGCCCTGAGCAGTTCTTC
CATSTGREGRPEQFF
>TRBD1|TRBJ1-2|NA|TRBV30
TGTGCCTGGAGTCCCCGCCGGGACAGTAACTATGGCTACACCTTC
CAWSPRRDSNYGYTF
>NA|TRBJ2-5|few|TRBV7-8
TGTGCCAGCAGCGTAGACAGAGACCAAGAGACCCAGTACTTC
CASSVDRDQETQYF
>NA|TRBJ2-6|few|TRBV5-4
TGTGCCAGCAGCTTGCGAAGGGCGGGCGGGGCCAACGTCCTGACTTTC
CASSLRRAGGANVLTF
>NA|TRBJ2-1|NA|TRBV7-2
TGTGCCAGCACCTTATGGGCCGGAAATGAGCAGTTCTTC
CASTLWAGNEQFF
>NA|TRBJ1-2|NA|TRBV28
TGTGCCAGCAGCCCGATAGGGGCCAGAAAATACTCAGACACCTTC
CASSPIGARKYSDTF
>TRBD1|TRBJ1-4|NA|TRBV19
TGTGCCAGTAGTCTGCGGACAGGACCAAATGAAAAACTGTTTTTT
CASSLRTGPNEKLFF
>NA|TRBJ2-7|NA|TRBV28
TGTGCCAGCAGTTTATCAGGGGTATACGAGCAGTACTTC
CASSLSGVYEQYF
>NA|TRBJ2-3|NA|TRBV5-1
TGCGCCAGCAGCTTGGAGATCCCCGCTTCTACCACAGATACGCAGTATTTT
CASSLEIPASTTDTQYF
>TRBD2|TRBJ2-7|NA|TRBV10-3
TGTGCCATCAGGCGGACTAGCGGGGGCCGGGGTGGAGAGCAGTACTTC
CAIRRTSGGRGGEQYF
>TRBD2|TRBJ2-1|few|TRBV11-2
TGTGCCAGCAGCTTTCGGCGGGAGGGCCCTCATCAGTTCTTC
CASSFRREGPHQFF
>NA|TRBJ1-1|NA|TRBV28
TGTGCCAGCAGTTCAAACACTGAAGCTTTCTTT
CASSSNTEAFF
>TRBD2|TRBJ2-1|NA|TRBV29-1
TGCAGCGCCCCCGGGGCGGGGGAGTTCTTC
CSAPGAGEFF
>TRBD1|TRBJ2-5|NA|TRBV18
TGTGCCAGCTCACCCCTCGGACAGGGTGGACGGGAGACCCAGTACTTC
CASSPLGQGGRETQYF
>NA|TRBJ2-3|NA|TRBV18
TGTGCCAGCTCACCCGGGGCAGGGGCGACTAGCACAGATACGCAGTATTTT
CASSPGAGATSTDTQYF
>NA|TRBJ2-7|few|TRBV7-9
TGTGCCAGCAGCCCAGGGGCAGGTAACTCCTACGAGCAGTACTTC
CASSPGAGNSYEQYF
>TRBD1|TRBJ1-4|few|TRBV2
TGTGCCAGCCGAACCGGGACAGCTAATGAAAAACTGTTTTTT
CASRTGTANEKLFF
>TRBD1|TRBJ2-7|NA|TRBV9
TGTGCCAGCAGTGCGACAGGGGGGTACTCTCGGCAGTACTTC
CASSATGGYSRQYF
>NA|TRBJ2-7|NA|TRBV9
TGTGCCAGCAGCGTAGGCCTAGGAGGGGACGAGCAGTACTTC
CASSVGLGGDEQYF
>TRBD1|TRBJ1-2|NA|TRBV18
TGTGCCAGCTCACCAGCCGGGACAGATTATGGCTACACCTTC
CASSPAGTDYGYTF
>TRBD1|TRBJ2-7|NA|TRBV11-2
TGTGCCAGCAGCTCCCCCGGGACAGAACGGGGCGAGCAGTACTTC
CASSSPGTERGEQYF
>NA|TRBJ2-1|few|TRBV19
TGTGCCAGTAGTCATCCAGGGGAACCCTCCTACAATGAGCAGTTCTTC
CASSHPGEPSYNEQFF
>TRBD2|TRBJ2-7|NA|TRBV5-4
TGTGCCAGCAGCTTGACCGGGAGGGCCAGGAGAGAGCAGTACTTC
CASSLTGRARREQYF
>NA|TRBJ2-1|few|TRBV9
TGTGCCAGCAGCCGTTTGAGCTCCTACAATGAGCAGTTCTTC
CASSRLSSYNEQFF
>TRBD2|TRBJ2-7|NA|TRBV7-2
TGTGCCAGCAGCTTACCAAGCGGGAGCTCACACTACGAGCAGTACTTC
CASSLPSGSSHYEQYF
>TRBD1|TRBJ2-2|NA|TRBV5-1
TGCGCCAGCCAAGCGACAGGGGGCGAAACCGGGGAGCTGTTTTTT
CASQATGGETGELFF
>TRBD2|TRBJ2-2|few|TRBV9
TGTGCCAGCAGCGTAAACCCTCTAAAGAGCGGGGGGGCTCGGGACACCGGGGAGCTGTTTTTT
CASSVNPLKSGGARDTGELFF
>NA|TRBJ2-4|NA|TRBV19
TGTGCCAGTAGTTCAGACAGGCAACTCACCAAAAACATTCAGTACTTC
CASSSDRQLTKNIQYF
>TRBD2|TRBJ2-3|NA|TRBV2
TGTGCCAGCGGGAGGGCCGGGGCAGATACGCAGTATTTT
CASGRAGADTQYF
>TRBD1|TRBJ2-7|NA|TRBV5-1
TGCGCCAGCACCCGGCAGCCGGGACAGGGGGTCCTCGAGCAGTACTTC
CASTRQPGQGVLEQYF
>NA|TRBJ2-3|few|TRBV29-1
TGCAGCGTGGGGGGTACGGTCACAGATACGCAGTATTTT
CSVGGTVTDTQYF
>NA|TRBJ2-3|few|TRBV30
TGTGCCTGGAGTGTCGTTAGCACGCCGCAGTATTTT
CAWSVVSTPQYF
>TRBD1|TRBJ2-1|few|TRBV5-6
TGTGCCAGCGACAGGGTACGGTACAATGAGCAGTTCTTC
CASDRVRYNEQFF
>NA|TRBJ2-7|few|TRBV2
TGTGCCAGGACGGGACTTTACTCCTACGAGCAGTACTTC
CARTGLYSYEQYF
>TRBD1|TRBJ2-7|NA|TRBV9
TGTGCCAGCAGCGGGACAGGACCTTTGGTCTTC
CASSGTGPLVF
>NA|TRBJ1-5|NA|TRBV14
TGTGCCAGCAGCCAAGCAGGGTTTAGTCAGCCCCAGCATTTT
CASSQAGFSQPQHF
>TRBD1|TRBJ1-2|few|TRBV7-2
TGTGCCAGCAGCTCACCCGGACAGGGCAAATATGGCTACACCTTC
CASSSPGQGKYGYTF
>TRBD1|TRBJ2-5|NA|TRBV28
TGTGCCAGCAGTTTAACCGGACAGGGGGAGACCCAGTACTTC
CASSLTGQGETQYF
>TRBD1|TRBJ1-2|few|TRBV7-2
TGTGCCAGCAGCTTAGAGCGCAGGGGGGATGGCTACACCTTC
CASSLERRGDGYTF
>TRBD2|TRBJ2-7|NA|TRBV28
TGTGCCAGCACAACCTTCGGGAGGGGCCCAGGTGGGCAGTACTTC
CASTTFGRGPGGQYF
>NA|TRBJ2-7|NA|TRBV6-9
TGTGCCAGCAGAACGCGGGATTCCCCCTACGAGCAGTACTTC
CASRTRDSPYEQYF
>NA|TRBJ1-2|NA|TRBV9
TGTGCCAGCAGCGTAGGGGCAGGGACAAACAACTATGGCTACACCTTC
CASSVGAGTNNYGYTF
>TRBD1|TRBJ1-5|few|TRBV7-8
TGTGCCAGCAGCTTAGCCCGGACAGGGGGCAATCAGCCCCAGCATTTT
CASSLARTGGNQPQHF
>NA|TRBJ2-7|NA|TRBV29-1
TGCAGCGTTTACCAAGGGGGTAGCTCCTACGAGCAGTACTTC
CSVYQGGSSYEQYF